The 24 T cell receptor beta chains below all came from one sample that was sequenced in a study of blood T cell repertoires in COVID-19. The method was immunoSEQ multiplex PCR; TCRdb's version includes in-frame clones alone and lacks a portion of them. Altogether about 360,000 clones are present, approximately 86% being singletons, with the ten largest covering around 3%. Sequencing was carried out using peripheral blood. The origin of the receptors is a human donor in a cohort sampled during active COVID-19.

The gene calls are TRBV6-5 and TRBJ2-2; TRBD2 might be the D (7 bases). The CDR3 contains 14 residues. Trimming took 6 bases from V and 6 from J, leaving 14 bases between them. Germline V gives CDR1 MNHEY, CDR2 SVGAGI. CDR3 protein: CASRGGGRSGELFF. As DNA, the CDR3 is TGTGCCAGCAGAGGGGGGGGGAGGTCCGGGGAGCTGTTTTTT.

The chain employs TRBV6-6 and TRBJ1-6; 8 bases line up with TRBD1. Per the germline V gene, CDR1 is MNHNY and CDR2 is SVGAGI (reference sequence). The V and J ends lost 4 bases and 10 bases, in that order; junction bases with no gene match: 12. This CDR3 has 16 amino acids. In DNA form, the CDR3 reads TGTGCCAGCAGTTTCGGGACAGGCCTTAGTGGGTCACCCCTCCACTTT. Its translation: CASSFGTGLSGSPLHF.

V usage is TRBV30 and J usage is TRBJ2-1; D is possibly TRBD2 (5 bases). There are 15 residues in the CDR3. CDR1 GTSNPN and CDR2 SVGIG come from the germline V gene (reference sequence). V lost 3 bases and J 2 bases, leaving 14 bases between the germline ends. CDR3 nucleotides: TGTGCCTGGAGGAGGAGAGAGGGTCCCTACAATGAGCAGTTCTTC. Its translation is CAWRRREGPYNEQFF.

This rearrangement joins TRBV14 to TRBJ2-1, with 8 bases fitting TRBD2. Trimming removed 4 bases from V and 4 bases from J; junction bases left unmatched: 6. Germline CDR1 is SGHDN and CDR2 is FVKESK. The CDR3 is made up of 15 amino acids. The CDR3 DNA follows: TGTGCCAGCAGCCCCGGGACTAGAGTTTACAATGAGCAGTTCTTC. Its protein product is CASSPGTRVYNEQFF.

The V gene is TRBV24-1, the J gene TRBJ2-3, with 10 bases lining up with TRBD2. Germline trimming cut 4 bases from V and 1 base from J; bases unmatched to any gene: 7. CDR1 is KGHDR and CDR2 is SFDVKD in the germline V gene. The length of the CDR3 is 17 residues. The CDR3, as DNA: TGTGCCACCAGTGACTTCATAGCGGGAGGAGGCACAGATACGCAGTATTTT. Translating gives CATSDFIAGGGTDTQYF.

This clone was seen once. V is TRBV10-3 and J is TRBJ2-5, with D possibly TRBD2 on 6 matching bases. The CDR3 contains 13 residues. CDR1 ENHRY and CDR2 SYGVKD come from the germline V gene. Trimming shortened V by 6 bases and J by 3 bases, and 11 bases separated the two germline ends. The CDR3 loop reads CAIRGEVEETQYF. The CDR3 DNA follows: TGTGCCATCAGGGGGGAGGTTGAAGAGACCCAGTACTTC.

The chain employs TRBV12-3 or TRBV12-4 and TRBJ2-1, with D possibly matching TRBD1 (5 bases). The V end lost 5 bases, the J end lost 12 bases, and 17 bases lay between the germline ends. The CDR3 covers 13 residues. The CDR3 sequence is CASSQVARRGQFF. In nucleotides, the CDR3 is TGTGCCAGCAGTCAGGTAGCCCGAAGGGGGCAGTTCTTC.

This chain joins TRBV5-4 and TRBJ2-2; the D gene is possibly TRBD1 (6 bases). This CDR3 is 15 amino acids long. CDR1 is SGHNT and CDR2 is YYREEE in the germline V gene (reference sequence). The V and J ends lost 0 bases and 6 bases respectively, with 12 bases between them. The CDR3 loop reads CASSLDATGSGELFF. Here the CDR3 DNA reads TGTGCCAGCAGCTTGGACGCCACAGGGTCCGGGGAGCTGTTTTTT.

The rearrangement links TRBV18 to TRBJ1-1; TRBD1 might be the D (6 bases). The V gene's germline CDR1 is KGHSH and CDR2 LQKENI. The CDR3 has 17 residues. Trimming took off 0 bases at V and 4 bases at J, with 18 bases between the two ends. CDR3 bases: TGTGCCAGCTCACCACCGAACAGGGAAGGCTTGGGCACTGAAGCTTTCTTT. Translating it yields CASSPPNREGLGTEAFF.

The genes are TRBV7-9 and TRBJ2-1, with D perhaps TRBD2 (6 bases). Germline CDR1 is SEHNR and CDR2 is FQNEAQ (reference sequence). Between the trimmed V and J ends, which lost 1 base and 5 bases, there was a span of 15 bases. The CDR3 has 16 residues. DNA of the CDR3: TGTGCCAGCAGCTTAGGAGGTGGGGGGAAAAACAATGAGCAGTTCTTC. Translated, it gives CASSLGGGGKNNEQFF. Based on the CDR3 plus reference TRBV7-9 and TRBJ2-1, the full variable domain is DTGVSQNPRHKITKRGQNVTFRCDPISEHNRLYWYRQTLGQGPEFLTYFQNEAQLEKSRLLSDRFSAERPKGSFSTLEIQRTEQGDSAMYLCASSLGGGGKNNEQFFGPGTRLTVL.

The J gene is TRBJ1-6, the V gene TRBV28; perhaps TRBD1 as D (5 bases). The germline CDR1 and CDR2 sequences are MDHEN and SYDVKM. The CDR3 spans 15 residues. Between the trimmed V and J ends, which lost 8 bases and 4 bases, there was a span of 15 bases. In DNA, the CDR3 is TGTGCCAGCGGGATGTCCGGGGGGTATAATTCACCCCTCCACTTT. This translates into CASGMSGGYNSPLHF. Drawing the rest from reference TRBV28 and TRBJ1-6, the complete variable domain is DVKVTQSSRYLVKRTGEKVFLECVQDMDHENMFWYRQDPGLGLRLIYFSYDVKMKEKGDIPEGYSVSREKKERFSLILESASTNQTSMYLCASGMSGGYNSPLHFGNGTRLTVT.

The chain carries TRBV10-1 and TRBJ2-5; 10 bases fit TRBD1. The ends lost 0 bases at V and 5 bases at J; junction bases unmatched: 6. The CDR3 runs 16 residues. The germline V gene has CDR1 WNHNN and CDR2 SYGVQD (reference sequence). CDR3 DNA sequence: TGCGCCAGCAGTGAGTCGGGGGACAGGGGATTCGAGACCCAGTACTTC. Protein: CASSESGDRGFETQYF.

The V and J genes are TRBV19 and TRBJ2-7; 8 nucleotides match TRBD1. Germline lookup yields CDR1 LNHDA and CDR2 SQIVND (reference sequence). V dropped 5 bases and J dropped 3; count of bases not matched to a gene: 24. CDR3 size: 20 residues. The CDR3 nucleotides read TGTGCCAGTAGTCTTCAAGACAGGGGCAGAGGGGGGAGTACATTCTACGAGCAGTACTTC. It codes for CASSLQDRGRGGSTFYEQYF. The whole variable domain, filled in from reference TRBV19 and TRBJ2-7, reads DGGITQSPKYLFRKEGQNVTLSCEQNLNHDAMYWYRQDPGQGLRLIYYSQIVNDFQKGDIAEGYSVSREKKESFPLTVTSAQKNPTAFYLCASSLQDRGRGGSTFYEQYFGPGTRLTVT.

The chain couples TRBV14 to TRBJ2-3; 7 bases align to TRBD2. The ends lost 1 base at V and 4 bases at J; junction bases unmatched: 11. This CDR3 has 17 amino acids. The germline gives CDR1 SGHDN, CDR2 FVKESK. CDR3 sequence reads: CASSQALGGRSADTQYF. DNA for the CDR3: TGTGCCAGCAGCCAAGCCTTGGGCGGGAGATCGGCAGATACGCAGTATTTT. The full variable domain, its missing parts supplied by reference TRBV14 and TRBJ2-3, is EAGVTQFPSHSVIEKGQTVTLRCDPISGHDNLYWYRRVMGKEIKFLLHFVKESKQDESGMPNNRFLAERTGGTYSTLKVQPAELEDSGVYFCASSQALGGRSADTQYFGPGTRLTVL.

This clone is a singleton in its sample. J is TRBJ1-1 and V is TRBV15, with 8 bases aligning to TRBD1. The CDR3 covers 17 residues. Germline values: CDR1 LNHNV, CDR2 YYDKDF (reference sequence). The V and J ends lost 2 bases and 0 bases, in that order; junction bases with no gene match: 8. The CDR3 here is CATSRTTSGGMNTEAFF. The DNA of the CDR3 is TGTGCCACCAGCAGAACCACCTCAGGGGGCATGAACACTGAAGCTTTCTTT.

The chain uses TRBV3-1 (or the pseudogene TRBV3-2) and TRBJ1-1, with 10 bases that match TRBD1. The trim removed 2 bases at V and 4 bases at J, leaving 10 bases unmatched. Per germline, CDR1 LGHDT and CDR2 YNNKEL (reference sequence). The CDR3 has 17 amino acids. In DNA form, the CDR3 reads TGTGCCAGCAGCCAATCCCCGGGACAGGGGACGGGCACTGAAGCTTTCTTT. This translates into CASSQSPGQGTGTEAFF.

The chain employs TRBV7-3 and TRBJ2-2; 10 bases line up with TRBD2. This CDR3 has 17 residues. Losses at the gene ends were 2 bases for V and 7 bases for J; bases not matched to a gene: 10. The germline V gene has CDR1 SGHTA and CDR2 FQGTGA. The CDR3 reads CASSLSLASGRDGELFF. The CDR3 region has the DNA TGTGCCAGCAGCTTATCGTTAGCTAGCGGGAGAGACGGGGAGCTGTTTTTT.

The rearrangement uses TRBV5-6 and TRBJ2-7; a possible D gene is TRBD1 (6 bases). There are 16 residues in the CDR3. The ends were cut back, 2 bases at V and 3 bases at J, with 18 bases in the middle. In germline, CDR1 is SGHDT, CDR2 YYEEEE. CDR3 residues: CASSLYRDTRGYEQYF. The DNA for the CDR3 is TGTGCCAGCAGCTTATACCGGGACACCAGAGGCTACGAGCAGTACTTC.

This rearrangement joins TRBV6-6 to TRBJ2-7; TRBD2 aligns across 7 bases. Germline V gene lookup returns CDR1 MNHNY and CDR2 SVGAGI (reference sequence). This CDR3 spans 14 amino acids. V lost 4 bases to trimming and J lost 4 bases; unmatched junction nucleotides: 7. CDR3 DNA sequence: TGTGCCAGCAGTTTCAAGCGGGGTTCGTACGAGCAGTACTTC. It codes for CASSFKRGSYEQYF.

The chain couples TRBV5-4 to TRBJ1-4; maybe TRBD1 (5 bases). This CDR3 comprises 14 residues. V was pared by 1 base and J by 8 bases, with 12 bases between. CDR1 SGHNT and CDR2 YYREEE come from the germline V gene (reference sequence). The CDR3 protein is CASSLRREGEKLFF. The CDR3 region has the DNA TGTGCCAGCAGCTTGCGCAGGGAAGGGGAAAAACTGTTTTTT.

A few counts support this clone. The chain combines TRBV6-4 with TRBJ2-1, with TRBD1 matching over 11 bases. With 2 bases clipped from V and 6 bases from J, the junction kept 0 bases outside the gene matches. The CDR3 sequence is 14 residues long. Germline CDR1 and CDR2: MRHNA and SNTAGT. CDR3 DNA sequence: TGTGCCAGCAGTGACGGGACAGGGGGCAATGAGCAGTTCTTC. Translated: CASSDGTGGNEQFF.

V usage is TRBV7-9 and J usage is TRBJ2-6; 9 bases line up with TRBD2. CDR3 size: 19 residues. The V and J ends lost 1 base and 0 bases, in that order; junction bases with no gene match: 7. The germline V gene encodes CDR1 SEHNR and CDR2 FQNEAQ (reference sequence). The CDR3 sequence: CASSLVASGVSSGANVLTF. The CDR3 DNA sequence: TGTGCCAGCAGCTTAGTGGCTAGCGGGGTTAGCTCTGGGGCCAACGTCCTGACTTTC. Full variable domain (missing parts from reference TRBV7-9 and TRBJ2-6): DTGVSQNPRHKITKRGQNVTFRCDPISEHNRLYWYRQTLGQGPEFLTYFQNEAQLEKSRLLSDRFSAERPKGSFSTLEIQRTEQGDSAMYLCASSLVASGVSSGANVLTFGAGSRLTVL.

The chain has TRBV4-1 and TRBJ1-3; D not resolved. This CDR3 is built from 17 residues. Germline CDR1 is MGHRA and CDR2 is YSYEKL. Trimming took off 1 base at V and 1 base at J, with 14 bases between the two ends. The CDR3 sequence is CASSQAGGFQSGNTIYF. In DNA, the CDR3 is TGCGCCAGCAGCCAAGCAGGAGGGTTTCAATCTGGAAACACCATATATTTT.

This chain links TRBV5-4 with TRBJ1-1; perhaps TRBD1 as D (6 bases). The CDR3 sequence is 14 residues long. The ends were cut back, 4 bases at V and 0 bases at J, with 10 bases in the middle. Germline V lookup: CDR1 SGHNT, CDR2 YYREEE (reference sequence). CDR3 nucleotide sequence: TGTGCCAGCAGCCCAGGGGCCCTGAACACTGAAGCTTTCTTT. It translates to CASSPGALNTEAFF.